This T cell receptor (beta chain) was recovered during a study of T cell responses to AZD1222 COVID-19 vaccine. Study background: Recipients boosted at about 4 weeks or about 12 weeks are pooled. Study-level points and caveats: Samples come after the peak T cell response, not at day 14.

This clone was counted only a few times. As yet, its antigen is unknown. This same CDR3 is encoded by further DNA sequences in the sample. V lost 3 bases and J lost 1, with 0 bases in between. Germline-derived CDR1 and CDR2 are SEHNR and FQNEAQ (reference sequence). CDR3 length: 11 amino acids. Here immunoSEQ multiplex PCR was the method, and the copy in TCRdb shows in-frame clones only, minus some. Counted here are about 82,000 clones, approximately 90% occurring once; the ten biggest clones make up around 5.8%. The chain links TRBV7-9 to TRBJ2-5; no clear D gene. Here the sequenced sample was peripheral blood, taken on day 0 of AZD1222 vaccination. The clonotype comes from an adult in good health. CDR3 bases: TGTGCCAGCAGCTTCCAAGAGACCCAGTACTTC. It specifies CASSFQETQYF.